Presented here are 12 T cell receptor beta chains from one specimen sequenced in a study of OX40 agonist ivuxolimab in advanced cancers. Libraries were prepared by immunoSEQ multiplex PCR; TCRdb keeps only in-frame clonotypes and omits some of them. In the table there are more than 35,000 clones, more than 60% of which are singletons. Here the sequenced sample was CD4+ or CD8+ T cells sorted from blood, taken in a trial of the OX40 agonist ivuxolimab. These receptors were obtained from an adult with an advanced solid tumor such as melanoma, head and neck, liver or kidney cancer.

This chain uses TRBV10-3 with TRBJ2-5; 11 bases fit TRBD1. Germline V gives CDR1 ENHRY, CDR2 SYGVKD. The CDR3 has 16 residues. J lost 7 bases, V lost 5 bases, and 12 bases had no gene match. The DNA for the CDR3 is TGTGCCATCAGTAATCCGGGACAGGGGGGAGGTGGGACCCAGTACTTC. This translates into CAISNPGQGGGGTQYF.

This clone has just one count. This chain uses TRBV30 with TRBJ2-3; 10 nucleotides line up with TRBD1. The V and J ends lost 4 bases and 3 bases, in that order; junction bases with no gene match: 7. In germline, CDR1 is GTSNPN, CDR2 SVGIG (reference sequence). This CDR3 region has 15 residues. The CDR3 reads CAWMLGTGVTDTQYF. In nucleotides, the CDR3 is TGTGCCTGGATGTTAGGGACAGGGGTAACAGATACGCAGTATTTT.

The chain recombines TRBV19 with TRBJ2-7; TRBD1 aligns across 9 bases. With V trimmed by 3 bases and J by 1 base, 4 bases remained unmatched. The CDR3 totals 15 residues. Germline V CDR1 and CDR2: LNHDA, SQIVND (reference sequence). The CDR3 region has the DNA TGTGCCAGTAGTATTGGACAGGGGTCTTCCTACGAGCAGTACTTC. Amino acids: CASSIGQGSSYEQYF.

The chain uses TRBV4-3 and TRBJ1-1; D unclear. V lost 0 bases to trimming and J lost 0 bases, with 11 bases between them. CDR1 and CDR2 from the germline V gene are LGHNA and YSLEER. This CDR3 spans 16 amino acids. The CDR3 spells CASSQDSGQMNTEAFF. The DNA for the CDR3 is TGCGCCAGCAGCCAAGATAGTGGGCAGATGAACACTGAAGCTTTCTTT.

This rearrangement joins TRBV30 to TRBJ2-5, with 10 bases that match TRBD2. The CDR3 spans 14 residues. J lost 5 bases, V lost 0 bases, and 3 bases had no gene match. Germline values: CDR1 GTSNPN, CDR2 SVGIG (reference sequence). The CDR3, as DNA: TGTGCCTGGAGTGTAGGAGCGGGAGGGGAGACCCAGTACTTC. It is translated as CAWSVGAGGETQYF.

The chain combines TRBV23-1 with TRBJ1-1; no clear D. TRBV23-1 is an ORF for which the function is uncertain. The CDR3 has 13 amino acids. The ends were cut back, 6 bases at V and 4 bases at J, with 12 bases in the middle. CDR3 coding DNA: TGCGCCAGCAGCATAGACGTGAGCACTGAAGCTTTCTTT. Translation gives CASSIDVSTEAFF.

The CDR3: CSAKTGHGYTF. The CDR3 coding sequence is TGCAGTGCTAAGACAGGGCATGGCTACACCTTC. This sequence joins TRBV20-1 and TRBJ1-2, with TRBD1 matching 7 bases. The CDR3 covers 11 residues. The V gene's germline CDR1 is DFQATT and CDR2 SNEGSKA (reference sequence). The J segment lost 6 bases and the V segment lost 4 bases, leaving 2 bases of the junction unmatched.

V usage is TRBV6-5 and J usage is TRBJ1-1; the D is unclear. CDR1 and CDR2 (germline): MNHEY, SVGAGI. The CDR3 spans 16 residues. Trimming cost V 4 bases and J 2 bases, with 17 bases left between them. CDR3 DNA sequence: TGTGCCAGCAGTTCTCGGGCAGCTTTTCTTAACACTGAAGCTTTCTTT. This encodes CASSSRAAFLNTEAFF.

In its sample, this clone is medium-sized (0.01 to 0.1%). The genes are TRBV28 and TRBJ1-4; D call uncertain. Germline V gene lookup returns CDR1 MDHEN and CDR2 SYDVKM. Between the trimmed V and J ends, which lost 10 bases and 4 bases, there was a span of 19 bases. The CDR3 runs 15 residues. The CDR3 loop reads CATAPGRDFNEKLFF. DNA for the CDR3: TGTGCCACTGCCCCGGGAAGAGACTTTAATGAAAAACTGTTTTTT.

V gene TRBV18 combines with J gene TRBJ2-1, with 10 bases aligning to TRBD2. V shed 1 base, J shed 8 bases, and the junction held 8 bases outside the gene matches. Germline V gene lookup returns CDR1 KGHSH and CDR2 LQKENI. This CDR3 region has 16 residues. The CDR3 region is CASSPLSSGRGDEQFF. The CDR3 DNA follows: TGTGCCAGCTCACCACTTTCTAGCGGGAGAGGGGATGAGCAGTTCTTC.

V gene TRBV28 combines with J gene TRBJ2-7; the match to TRBD1 covers 12 bases. CDR1 MDHEN and CDR2 SYDVKM come from the germline V gene. The V and J ends lost 6 bases and 7 bases, in that order; junction bases with no gene match: 13. This CDR3 spans 16 amino acids. CDR3 amino acids: CASRDFPGQGAWEQYF. In DNA, the CDR3 is TGTGCCAGCAGGGACTTCCCGGGACAGGGGGCTTGGGAGCAGTACTTC.

The chain couples TRBV7-2 to TRBJ1-1; no clear D. The CDR3 loop spans 12 amino acids. With 1 base removed from V and 7 bases from J, the gap between germline ends came to 7 bases. Per the germline V gene, CDR1 is SGHTA and CDR2 is FQGNSA. This CDR3 is CASSLDGYEAFF. CDR3 bases: TGTGCCAGCAGCTTAGATGGGTATGAAGCTTTCTTT.